A single sample gave rise to the 6 T cell receptor beta chains below, sequenced in a study of PD-L1 blockade in urothelial cancer (dated by TCRdb to between 2016 and 2019). Libraries were constructed by the immunoSEQ multiplex PCR assay. The table was pulled from immuneACCESS by TCRdb, which kept in-frame rearrangements only. Such tables lose some clones; where checked, under half of the loss comes from unresolved V genes, and the rest has no known cause. The sample table contains roughly 110,000 clones; only one count was recorded for approximately 90% of them. The ten top clones hold 3% to 4.5% of the sample. The intended sense of this specimen's time point label: peripheral blood 6 weeks after treatment start. Here the sequenced sample was PBMCs, taken around atezolizumab (anti-PD-L1) treatment. The receptor set was obtained from a man in his 60s with urothelial cancer.

The rearrangement links TRBV6-6 to TRBJ2-1; 14 bases map to TRBD2. The CDR3 length is 15 residues. Unmatched junction bases numbered 6, after V lost 7 bases and J lost 7 bases. In germline, CDR1 is MNHNY, CDR2 SVGAGI (reference sequence). The CDR3 reads CASKIRLAGGNEQFF. The CDR3 bases are TGTGCCAGCAAAATCAGACTAGCGGGGGGGAATGAGCAGTTCTTC.

The V call is TRBV7-3, the J call TRBJ2-1; 11 nucleotides agree with TRBD2. The CDR3 length is 15 residues. Germline trimming cut 5 bases from V and 9 bases from J; bases unmatched to any gene: 9. Germline loops: CDR1 SGHTA, CDR2 FQGTGA. The CDR3 region has the DNA TGTGCCAGCAGCCCGACTAGCGGGGCTCCCGGTGAGCAGTTCTTC. Translated: CASSPTSGAPGEQFF.

The rearrangement links TRBV5-6 to TRBJ2-1; 9 bases line up with TRBD1. This CDR3 region has 15 residues. The germline CDR1 and CDR2 sequences are SGHDT and YYEEEE. J was trimmed by 8 bases and V by 0 bases; bases with no gene match: 6. Written as DNA, the CDR3 is TGTGCCAGCAGCTTGGCCGGGACAGGGCGGGATGAGCAGTTCTTC. It encodes CASSLAGTGRDEQFF.

V is TRBV18 and J is TRBJ1-1; D is perhaps TRBD1 (6 bases). Germline lookup yields CDR1 KGHSH and CDR2 LQKENI. The CDR3 is made up of 14 amino acids. The V and J ends lost 3 bases and 4 bases respectively, with 12 bases between them. In nucleotides, the CDR3 is TGTGCCAGCTCACCTCAGGGGCCCGGCACTGAAGCTTTCTTT. It translates to CASSPQGPGTEAFF. Supplemented by reference TRBV18 and TRBJ1-1, the full variable domain reads NAGVMQNPRHLVRRRGQEARLRCSPMKGHSHVYWYRQLPEEGLKFMVYLQKENIIDESGMPKERFSAEFPKEGPSILRIQQVVRGDSAAYFCASSPQGPGTEAFFGQGTRLTVV.

The chain has TRBV9 and TRBJ1-5; 8 nucleotides align to TRBD1. CDR1 is SGDLS, CDR2 YYNGEE, per germline. CDR3 length: 15 amino acids. Losses at the gene ends were 4 bases for V and 5 bases for J; bases not matched to a gene: 8. This CDR3 reads CASSSRGQDYQPQHF. The CDR3 nucleotides read TGTGCCAGCAGCAGCAGGGGACAGGATTATCAGCCCCAGCATTTT.

The J gene is TRBJ1-2, the V gene TRBV19, with D possibly TRBD1 on 5 matching bases. The V gene lost 1 base and the J gene lost 8 bases, with 17 bases spanning the gap. Per the germline V gene, CDR1 is LNHDA and CDR2 is SQIVND (reference sequence). This CDR3 has 15 residues. DNA of the CDR3: TGTGCCAGTAGTATAGGTCGACAGTCCCGAGGCGGCTACACCTTC. It codes for CASSIGRQSRGGYTF.